What follows are 26 T cell receptor beta chains derived from one specimen sequenced in a study of cytomegalovirus exposure and HLA in healthy donors (dated by TCRdb to between 2016 and 2019). Libraries were built with the immunoSEQ multiplex PCR assay. For the multiplex PCR, a mixture combining 60 forward primers for TCR Vbeta segments and 13 reverse primers for TCR Jbeta segments was used. Imported from immuneACCESS, the table was reduced by TCRdb to in-frame sequences with V and J called. These copies leave out some clones; in studies compared against another copy, an unresolved V gene accounts for under half, and the cause of the remainder is not known. For this sample the table gives 150,000 or so clones, of which approximately 71% were detected only once. In total, the top ten clones hold roughly 1.6% of the sample. The sample was PBMCs. Receptors were obtained from a girl aged 5 to 17 in good health and CMV-seronegative.

The chain joins TRBV2 to TRBJ1-5; a possible D gene is TRBD1 (5 bases). The CDR3 is 13 amino acids. Per germline, CDR1 SNHLY and CDR2 FYNNEI. V was trimmed by 4 bases and J by 4 bases, leaving 8 bases between them. The CDR3 coding sequence is TGTGCCAGCAGTGGACAGATAAATCAGCCCCAGCATTTT. Its protein product is CASSGQINQPQHF.

J is TRBJ2-1 and V is TRBV7-9; 7 bases agree with TRBD1. V shed 2 bases and J 7 bases; nucleotides not matched to a gene: 8. The CDR3 contains 15 residues. The V gene's germline CDR1 is SEHNR and CDR2 FQNEAQ (reference sequence). The CDR3, as DNA: TGTGCCAGCAGCTTATTCGAGGGGGCAAGGAATGAGCAGTTCTTC. This gives the protein CASSLFEGARNEQFF.

The chain is built from TRBV7-8 and TRBJ2-7; 9 positions match TRBD1. Trimming removed 5 bases from V and 4 bases from J; junction bases left unmatched: 15. Germline V gives CDR1 SGHVS, CDR2 FQNEAQ. The CDR3 sequence is 17 residues long. In DNA form, the CDR3 reads TGTGCCAGCAGCCTACCGACTGACGGGACAGGGTCATACGAGCAGTACTTC. As protein: CASSLPTDGTGSYEQYF.

The genes are TRBV5-6 and TRBJ2-7; possibly TRBD1 for D (7 bases). The V gene's germline CDR1 is SGHDT and CDR2 YYEEEE. The CDR3 sequence is 14 residues long. Trimming removed 3 bases from V and 0 bases from J, with 10 bases in between. The CDR3 loop is CASSWGDSSYEQYF. The CDR3 bases are TGTGCCAGCAGCTGGGGGGACAGCTCCTACGAGCAGTACTTC.

The chain has TRBV5-6 and TRBJ1-4; 12 positions match TRBD1. Germline trimming cut 3 bases from V and 9 bases from J; bases unmatched to any gene: 12. The germline gives CDR1 SGHDT, CDR2 YYEEEE. CDR3 size: 17 residues. The CDR3 nucleotides are TGTGCCAGCAGCTCCCCGGGACAGGGGGCGTTCCCCAAAAAACTGTTTTTT. This translates into CASSSPGQGAFPKKLFF.

This clone came up a few times. The chain couples TRBV5-1 to TRBJ1-1, with D tentatively TRBD1 (6 bases). CDR3 length equals 15 residues. Germline values: CDR1 SGHRS, CDR2 YFSETQ. V gave up 3 bases and J gave up 2 bases, with 14 bases separating them. This CDR3 is CASSYTGFGNTEAFF. The CDR3 DNA reads as TGCGCCAGCAGCTATACAGGGTTCGGTAACACTGAAGCTTTCTTT.

This clone was seen once. V usage is TRBV5-1 and J usage is TRBJ2-2; D is possibly TRBD2 (6 bases). Germline CDR1 reads SGHRS; CDR2 reads YFSETQ. This CDR3 contains 14 residues. The germline V and J ends were trimmed by 5 bases and 5 bases, with 13 bases remaining between them. This CDR3 is CASRDYLGTGELFF. The CDR3 DNA follows: TGCGCCAGCAGGGACTACCTTGGGACCGGGGAGCTGTTTTTT. Variable domain in full (rest from reference TRBV5-1 and TRBJ2-2): KAGVTQTPRYLIKTRGQQVTLSCSPISGHRSVSWYQQTPGQGLQFLFEYFSETQRNKGNFPGRFSGRQFSNSRSEMNVSTLELGDSALYLCASRDYLGTGELFFGEGSRLTVL.

The chain couples TRBV2 to TRBJ2-7, with TRBD1 as a possible D gene (5 bases). V shed 4 bases and J shed 0 bases, with 7 bases lying between them. Germline loops: CDR1 SNHLY, CDR2 FYNNEI. The CDR3 runs 13 residues. The CDR3 DNA is TGTGCCAGCAGTGGACAGCGCTCCTACGAGCAGTACTTC. This gives the protein CASSGQRSYEQYF.

This clone was seen more than once but under ten times. This rearrangement joins TRBV5-1 to TRBJ1-1; 7 positions match TRBD1. J gave up 13 bases and V 0 bases, and 12 bases lay outside the gene matches. CDR3 length equals 14 residues. Germline CDR1 reads SGHRS; CDR2 reads YFSETQ. The CDR3 DNA reads TGCGCCAGCAGCTTGGCCCAAACAACAGGGGATGGTTTCTTT. Amino acid sequence: CASSLAQTTGDGFF.

This clone was picked up one time. This chain uses TRBV6-1 with TRBJ2-5, with TRBD2 identical over 9 bases. V lost 6 bases to trimming and J lost 5 bases; unmatched junction nucleotides: 10. Germline CDR1 and CDR2: MNHNS and SASEGT. The CDR3 spans 15 residues. The DNA for the CDR3 is TGTGCCAGCAGCGAACCTAGCGGGGTCTTGGAGACCCAGTACTTC. As protein: CASSEPSGVLETQYF.

The chain joins TRBV2 to TRBJ1-1, with D possibly TRBD1 on 6 matching bases. The CDR3 extends over 12 amino acids. Germline V gives CDR1 SNHLY, CDR2 FYNNEI. Trimming removed 10 bases from V and 1 base from J, with 10 bases in between. In DNA form, the CDR3 reads TGTGCCAAATCACAGGGGAACACTGAAGCTTTCTTT. It is translated as CAKSQGNTEAFF.

The chain joins TRBV6-5 to TRBJ1-2; D may be TRBD1 (5 bases). V lost 4 bases to trimming and J lost 8 bases, with 20 bases between them. There are 15 residues in the CDR3. Per the germline V gene, CDR1 is MNHEY and CDR2 is SVGAGI. Here the CDR3 reads CASSSKQVTPSGYTF. The CDR3 DNA reads as TGTGCCAGCAGTTCCAAACAGGTGACCCCGTCCGGCTACACCTTC.

This chain joins TRBV7-9 and TRBJ1-1; TRBD1 is a possible D gene (5 bases). The length of the CDR3 is 14 residues. The V end lost 5 bases, the J end lost 5 bases, and 15 bases lay between the germline ends. CDR1 is SEHNR, CDR2 FQNEAQ, per germline (reference sequence). This chain's CDR3 is CASSPGRGYTEAFF. In DNA, the CDR3 is TGTGCCAGCAGCCCCGGGAGGGGATATACTGAAGCTTTCTTT.

The genes are TRBV29-1 and TRBJ2-7; D remains ambiguous. Germline values: CDR1 SQVTM, CDR2 ANQGSEA. The CDR3 is 15 amino acids. Deletions cut 1 base from V and 3 bases from J, with 16 bases between. The CDR3 sequence: CSVEGFQAGYYEQYF. As DNA, the CDR3 is TGCAGCGTTGAAGGATTCCAGGCAGGTTACTACGAGCAGTACTTC.

The rearrangement joins TRBV10-1 to TRBJ2-5, with a weak D call TRBD2 (6 bases). This CDR3 spans 13 amino acids. The V end was cut by 5 bases, the J end by 0 bases, with 7 bases between. Looked up from germline, CDR1 is WNHNN and CDR2 is SYGVQD (reference sequence). CDR3 protein: CASSRGYQETQYF. Written as DNA, the CDR3 is TGCGCCAGCAGTCGGGGGTACCAAGAGACCCAGTACTTC.

This clone was seen a single time. This chain uses TRBV6-5 with TRBJ1-2; tentatively, D is TRBD1 (5 bases). CDR1 and CDR2 (germline): MNHEY, SVGAGI. Trimming left V 0 bases short and J 6 bases short, with 5 bases between. There are 12 residues in the CDR3. The CDR3 reads CASSYSGDGYTF. The CDR3 DNA reads TGTGCCAGCAGTTACTCAGGGGATGGCTACACCTTC.

The chain carries TRBV13 and TRBJ1-6, with D tentatively TRBD1 (6 bases). This CDR3 contains 19 residues. V lost 2 bases and J lost 5, with 22 bases in between. The germline V gene encodes CDR1 PRHDT and CDR2 FYEKMQ (reference sequence). CDR3: CASSLIRGTGPKNNSPLHF. The CDR3 DNA is TGTGCCAGCAGCTTAATACGGGGAACAGGGCCTAAGAATAATTCACCCCTCCACTTT.

The chain has TRBV7-3 and TRBJ2-7, with D maybe TRBD1 (5 bases). The length of the CDR3 is 13 residues. Germline lookup yields CDR1 SGHTA and CDR2 FQGTGA. Trimming stripped 2 bases from V and 6 bases from J, with 11 bases between. The CDR3 sequence: CASSLGQGGEQYF. The DNA for the CDR3 is TGTGCCAGCAGCTTAGGGCAGGGTGGCGAGCAGTACTTC. The entire variable domain, with the rest obtained from reference TRBV7-3 and TRBJ2-7, is as follows: GAGVSQTPSNKVTEKGKYVELRCDPISGHTALYWYRQSLGQGPEFLIYFQGTGAADDSGLPNDRFFAVRPEGSVSTLKIQRTERGDSAVYLCASSLGQGGEQYFGPGTRLTVT.

The chain recombines TRBV2 with TRBJ1-1, with D possibly TRBD1 on 6 matching bases. Trimming pared 3 bases from V and 1 base from J, leaving 9 bases between. The length of the CDR3 is 14 residues. CDR1 SNHLY and CDR2 FYNNEI come from the germline V gene. The CDR3 spells CASSDQTGNTEAFF. Here the CDR3 DNA reads TGTGCCAGCAGTGACCAGACAGGGAACACTGAAGCTTTCTTT.

This chain joins TRBV7-3 and TRBJ1-1; no clear D gene. Trimming took off 10 bases at V and 1 base at J, with 13 bases between the two ends. CDR1 is SGHTA, CDR2 FQGTGA, per germline. The CDR3 is 13 residues long. CDR3 protein: CATEGSPNTEAFF. For the CDR3, the DNA is TGTGCCACCGAGGGCTCACCGAACACTGAAGCTTTCTTT.

This clone showed up just a few times. The rearrangement links TRBV7-9 to TRBJ1-2; D gene ambiguous. This CDR3 region has 17 residues. Germline V gene sequence: CDR1 SEHNR, CDR2 FQNEAQ (reference sequence). V was shortened by 4 bases and J by 4 bases, with 22 bases between the two germline ends. The CDR3 DNA sequence: TGTGCCAGCAGCTCGGTGGGGTCGGGAATTATTGGCTATGGCTACACCTTC. It codes for CASSSVGSGIIGYGYTF.

This chain links TRBV7-9 with TRBJ1-5, with unresolved D. There are 15 residues in the CDR3. Germline assignment: CDR1 SEHNR and CDR2 FQNEAQ (reference sequence). The V end lost 1 base, the J end lost 3 bases, and 10 bases lay between the germline ends. In nucleotides, the CDR3 is TGTGCCAGCAGCTTAGGGCCGGGGTTCAATCAGCCCCAGCATTTT. As protein: CASSLGPGFNQPQHF. The whole variable domain, filled in from reference TRBV7-9 and TRBJ1-5, reads DTGVSQNPRHKITKRGQNVTFRCDPISEHNRLYWYRQTLGQGPEFLTYFQNEAQLEKSRLLSDRFSAERPKGSFSTLEIQRTEQGDSAMYLCASSLGPGFNQPQHFGDGTRLSIL.

The V gene is TRBV27, the J gene TRBJ2-7; 11 bases are a match to TRBD1. This CDR3 is 14 amino acids long. After removal of 4 bases from V and 6 bases from J, the junction contained 5 bases not matched to a gene. Germline V gives CDR1 MNHEY, CDR2 SMNVEV (reference sequence). DNA of the CDR3: TGTGCCAGCAGTTGGACAGGGGGCCCGTCCGAGCAGTACTTC. This gives the protein CASSWTGGPSEQYF.

This rearrangement joins TRBV18 to TRBJ1-1; D is ambiguous. V lost 6 bases to trimming and J lost 8 bases, with 13 bases between them. This CDR3 has 12 amino acids. CDR1 and CDR2 from the germline V gene are KGHSH and LQKENI. The CDR3 coding sequence is TGTGCCAGCTCCCTCCCCGAGGAGGAAGCTTTCTTT. Amino acids: CASSLPEEEAFF. The whole variable domain, filled in from reference TRBV18 and TRBJ1-1, reads NAGVMQNPRHLVRRRGQEARLRCSPMKGHSHVYWYRQLPEEGLKFMVYLQKENIIDESGMPKERFSAEFPKEGPSILRIQQVVRGDSAAYFCASSLPEEEAFFGQGTRLTVV.

This clone has a handful of counts. This chain links TRBV6-5 with TRBJ2-7, with D tentatively TRBD2 (6 bases). CDR3 length: 13 residues. In germline, CDR1 is MNHEY, CDR2 SVGAGI. The ends were cut back, 5 bases at V and 5 bases at J, with 13 bases in the middle. CDR3 in amino acids: CASSLRGSHEQYF. CDR3 sequence (DNA): TGTGCCAGCAGTCTACGGGGGAGCCACGAGCAGTACTTC.

V usage is TRBV4-1 and J usage is TRBJ1-2; 8 bases agree with TRBD1. The germline V gene has CDR1 MGHRA and CDR2 YSYEKL. The junction had 6 bases not matched to a gene; V was cut back by 1 base and J by 5 bases. This CDR3 is built from 15 residues. The CDR3 here is CASSQGSDREYGYTF. CDR3 DNA sequence: TGCGCCAGCAGCCAAGGTTCGGACAGGGAGTATGGCTACACCTTC.